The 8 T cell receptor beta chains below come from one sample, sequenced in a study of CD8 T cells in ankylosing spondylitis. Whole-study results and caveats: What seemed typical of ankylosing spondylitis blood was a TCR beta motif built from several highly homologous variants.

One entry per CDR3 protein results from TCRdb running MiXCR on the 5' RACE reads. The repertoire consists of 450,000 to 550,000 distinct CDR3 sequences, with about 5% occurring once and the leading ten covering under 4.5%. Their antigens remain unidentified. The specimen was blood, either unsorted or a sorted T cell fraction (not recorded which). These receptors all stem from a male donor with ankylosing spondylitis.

This chain's CDR3 is CNGETPAYQETQYF. In DNA form, the CDR3 reads TGCAACGGTGAGACCCCCGCGTACCAAGAGACCCAGTACTTC. This chain joins TRBV29-1 and TRBJ2-5; the D is unclear. Germline V CDR1 and CDR2: SQVTM, ANQGSEA. The CDR3 extends over 14 amino acids.

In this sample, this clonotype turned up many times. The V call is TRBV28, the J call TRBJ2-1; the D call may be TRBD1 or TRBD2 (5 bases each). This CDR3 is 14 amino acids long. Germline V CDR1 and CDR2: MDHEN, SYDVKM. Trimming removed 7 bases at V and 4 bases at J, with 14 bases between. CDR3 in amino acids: CASTPGTHYNEQFF. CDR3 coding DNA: TGTGCCAGCACCCCGGGGACGCATTACAATGAGCAGTTCTTC.

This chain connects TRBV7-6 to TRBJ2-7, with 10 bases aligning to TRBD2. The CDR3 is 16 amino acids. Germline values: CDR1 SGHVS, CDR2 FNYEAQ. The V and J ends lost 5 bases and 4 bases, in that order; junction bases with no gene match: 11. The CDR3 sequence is CASSPQPLLAGYEQYF. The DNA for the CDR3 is TGTGCCAGCAGCCCACAACCCCTACTAGCGGGATACGAGCAGTACTTC.

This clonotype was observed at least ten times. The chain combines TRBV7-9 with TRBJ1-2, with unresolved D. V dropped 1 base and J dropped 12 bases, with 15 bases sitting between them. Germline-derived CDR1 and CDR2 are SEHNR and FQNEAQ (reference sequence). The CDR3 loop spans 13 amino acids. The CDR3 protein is CASSLDLSRTDTF. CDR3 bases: TGTGCCAGCAGCTTAGATTTATCGCGGACGGACACCTTC. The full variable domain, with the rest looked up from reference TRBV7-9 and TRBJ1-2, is DTGVSQNPRHKITKRGQNVTFRCDPISEHNRLYWYRQTLGQGPEFLTYFQNEAQLEKSRLLSDRFSAERPKGSFSTLEIQRTEQGDSAMYLCASSLDLSRTDTFGSGTRLTVV.

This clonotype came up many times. CDR3 nucleotides: TGTGCCAGCAGCTCGCCGGGACGGCTGAACACTGAAGCTTTCTTT. It encodes CASSSPGRLNTEAFF. The gene calls are TRBV7-2 and TRBJ1-1; D perhaps matches TRBD1 (5 bases). The germline CDR1 and CDR2 sequences are SGHTA and FQGNSA. The length of the CDR3 is 15 residues. With 4 bases removed from V and 0 bases from J, the gap between germline ends came to 12 bases.

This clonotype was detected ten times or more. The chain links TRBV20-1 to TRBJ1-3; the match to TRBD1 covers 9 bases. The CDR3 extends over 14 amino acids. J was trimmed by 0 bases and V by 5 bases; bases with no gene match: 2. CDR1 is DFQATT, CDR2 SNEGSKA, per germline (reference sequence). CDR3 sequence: CSAPTGGSGNTIYF. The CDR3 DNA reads TGCAGTGCTCCGACAGGGGGCTCTGGAAACACCATATATTTT.

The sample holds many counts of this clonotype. The CDR3 DNA follows: TGTGCCAGCAGCTTCGGCAGGGGTCACACTGAAGCTTTCTTT. It specifies CASSFGRGHTEAFF. The chain joins TRBV5-6 to TRBJ1-1; D perhaps matches TRBD1 (6 bases). V was clipped by 2 bases and J by 3 bases, with 11 bases between them. The CDR3 contains 14 residues. Looked up from germline, CDR1 is SGHDT and CDR2 is YYEEEE.

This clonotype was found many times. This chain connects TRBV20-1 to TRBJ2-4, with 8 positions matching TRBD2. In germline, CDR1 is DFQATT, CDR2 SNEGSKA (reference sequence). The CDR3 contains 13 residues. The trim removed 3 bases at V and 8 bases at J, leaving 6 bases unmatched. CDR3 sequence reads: CSASKRERDIQYF. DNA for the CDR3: TGCAGTGCTAGCAAGCGGGAGAGAGACATTCAGTACTTC.